These 7 T cell receptor beta chains came from one sample sequenced in a study of Graves' ophthalmopathy and Graves' hyperthyroidism. Amplified TCR beta CDR3 regions were obtained using RNA transcripts as template. The first-round RT-PCR employed HTBI primers together with the Qiagen OneStep RT-PCR kit. A multiplex PCR was then performed as the second round. TCRdb independently ran MiXCR on the multiplex PCR reads; one entry per CDR3 protein. The sample includes around 400,000 distinct CDR3 sequences, roughly 18% of them seen just once. The sequenced sample was peripheral blood. These receptors all stem from a young woman with Graves' ophthalmopathy.

There are many counts of this clonotype. The gene calls are TRBV11-2 and TRBJ1-1; 10 bases are a match to TRBD1. In germline, CDR1 is SGHAT, CDR2 FQNNGV. Losses at the gene ends were 8 bases for V and 10 bases for J; bases not matched to a gene: 10. The CDR3 has 13 residues. The CDR3 loop reads CASPGTGDRAAFF. CDR3 DNA: TGTGCCAGCCCCGGGACAGGGGACCGCGCAGCTTTCTTT.

This clonotype has ten or more counts. CDR3 in amino acids: CASSSSIYSSYEQYF. The CDR3, as DNA: TGTGCCAGCAGCTCAAGTATTTATAGCTCCTACGAGCAGTACTTC. The chain recombines TRBV27 with TRBJ2-7; D gene uncertain. Germline V gene data show CDR1 as MNHEY and CDR2 as SMNVEV (reference sequence). There are 15 residues in the CDR3. V gave up 6 bases and J gave up 0 bases, with 15 bases separating them.

This clonotype showed up many times. The gene calls are TRBV28 and TRBJ2-4; no clear D gene. The germline V gene has CDR1 MDHEN and CDR2 SYDVKM. Deletions cut 2 bases from V and 3 bases from J, with 5 bases between. The CDR3 covers 13 residues. The CDR3 sequence: CASSLISKNIQYF. CDR3 DNA sequence: TGTGCCAGCAGTTTAATAAGCAAAAACATTCAGTACTTC.

This clonotype was counted many times. The gene calls are TRBV5-1 and TRBJ1-1; TRBD1 is a possible D gene (6 bases). The CDR3 contains 14 residues. Germline V gene data show CDR1 as SGHRS and CDR2 as YFSETQ. The V gene lost 6 bases and the J gene lost 4 bases, with 16 bases spanning the gap. The CDR3 nucleotides are TGCGCCAGCACTCTGGGGGCGTCGGGCACTGAAGCTTTCTTT. This gives the protein CASTLGASGTEAFF.

The table lists this clonotype with many counts. V and J are TRBV11-2 and TRBJ1-2, with D perhaps matching TRBD1 (6 bases). Between the trimmed V and J ends, which lost 5 bases and 3 bases, there was a span of 22 bases. The CDR3 consists of 17 residues. CDR1 is SGHAT, CDR2 FQNNGV, per germline. CDR3 nucleotides: TGTGCCAGCAGCCACTCCCTACAGGGCGGGAGAGACTATGGCTACACCTTC. Amino acid sequence: CASSHSLQGGRDYGYTF.

In its sample, this clonotype was seen many times. The chain's CDR3 is CSANPLLLAGGSYEQYF. The CDR3 DNA reads as TGCAGTGCTAACCCCCTACTACTAGCGGGGGGTTCCTACGAGCAGTACTTC. V is TRBV20-1 and J is TRBJ2-7; 12 nucleotides line up with TRBD2. Trimming took 4 bases from V and 1 from J; bases not matched to a gene: 11. The germline V gene has CDR1 DFQATT and CDR2 SNEGSKA (reference sequence). CDR3 length equals 17 residues.

This clonotype was recorded at least ten times. The V gene is TRBV20-1, the J gene TRBJ2-7; a possible D gene is TRBD1 (5 bases). Looked up from germline, CDR1 is DFQATT and CDR2 is SNEGSKA (reference sequence). This CDR3 is 13 amino acids long. With 3 bases removed from V and 2 bases from J, the gap between germline ends came to 11 bases. The CDR3 nucleotides read TGCAGTGCTAGGAGCAGGGCCGCCTACGAGCAGTACTTC. It codes for CSARSRAAYEQYF.